The clone carrying this T cell receptor (beta chain) was found a few times. In TCRdb, the 5' RACE reads were re-called with MiXCR into one record per CDR3 protein. Found here are 700,000 or so distinct CDR3 sequences, 21% of them singletons; the top ten hold roughly 4%. This entry comes from a study of identical twins. CDR1 is SGHRS, CDR2 YFSETQ, per germline. This CDR3 comprises 18 residues. V trimming: 0 bases; J trimming: 4 bases; junction bases outside the gene matches: 8. Another study also made use of these data, one on T cells expressing NK-cell markers.

This chain connects TRBV5-1 to TRBJ2-2; 11 nucleotides line up with TRBD2. What was sequenced was PBMCs. The TCR sequence derives from a woman under 30 in good health. CDR3 loop: CASSLGLGLAESTGELFF. The CDR3 DNA reads TGCGCCAGCAGCTTGGGCCTGGGACTAGCGGAGAGCACCGGGGAGCTGTTTTTT.